The sequence of this T cell receptor beta chain was determined in a study of vaccination effects on CD4 cells after COVID-19. Whole-study context: For each well, roughly 2 million PBMC were cultured with 10 IU/ml IL-2 and 9.5 to 10 ug/ml peptides. Study-level points and caveats: The study dataset contains few convalescent patients and includes no early post-infection timepoints.

Isolating CD4+ T cells followed approximately 11 days of culture. Testing of the vaccine recipients showed negative nucleocapsid antibodies and no prior SARS-CoV-2 infection. The assay was immunoSEQ multiplex PCR, and TCRdb's table has in-frame clones only and misses some. The sample includes tens of thousands of clones, approximately 70% seen only once; the top ten take roughly 3.8%. This clone appeared a few times. Its antigen is not known. V shed 5 bases, J shed 5 bases, and the junction held 12 bases outside the gene matches. CDR1 is LNHDA and CDR2 is SQIVND in the germline V gene (reference sequence). CDR3 length: 17 residues.

Specimen: CD4+ T cells from PBMCs cultured without peptide, collected before COVID-19 vaccination. The chain employs TRBV19 and TRBJ1-6; the match to TRBD1 covers 7 bases. This TCR was sampled from a human donor who received a COVID-19 vaccine. CDR3 amino acids: CASSLYTGVRHNSPLHF. The CDR3 DNA sequence: TGTGCCAGTAGTCTCTACACAGGGGTTCGACATAATTCACCCCTCCACTTT.